This T cell receptor beta chain was documented in a study of blood T cells in healthy people across ages. This CDR3 comprises 13 residues. Between the trimmed V and J ends, which lost 3 bases and 2 bases, there was a span of 9 bases. Looked up from germline, CDR1 is SQVTM and CDR2 is ANQGSEA. Using a J-beta primer mix together with a sample-barcoded 5' primer, a second PCR was run for about 6 to 11 cycles. TCRdb passed the 5' RACE reads through MiXCR, listing each CDR3 protein once. The sample lists approximately 800,000 distinct CDR3 sequences, roughly 46% seen once, with 15% to 20% in the top ten. The sample comprised blood. The rearrangement links TRBV29-1 to TRBJ2-3; D is uncertain. This sequence was found in an elderly man in good health. This CDR3 reads CSVDAAYTDTQYF. The CDR3 region has the DNA TGCAGCGTTGATGCGGCTTACACAGATACGCAGTATTTT.